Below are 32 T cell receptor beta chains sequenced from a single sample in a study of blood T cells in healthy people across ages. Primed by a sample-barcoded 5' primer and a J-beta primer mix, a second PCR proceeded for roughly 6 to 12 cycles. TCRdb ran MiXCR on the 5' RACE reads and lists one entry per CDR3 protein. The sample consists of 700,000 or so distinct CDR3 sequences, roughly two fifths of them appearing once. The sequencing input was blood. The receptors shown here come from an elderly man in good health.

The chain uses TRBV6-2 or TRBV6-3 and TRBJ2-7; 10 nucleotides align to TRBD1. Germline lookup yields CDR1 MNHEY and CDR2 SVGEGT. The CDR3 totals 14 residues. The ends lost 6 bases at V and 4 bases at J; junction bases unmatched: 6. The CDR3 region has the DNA TGTGCCAGCAGCCGGGGACAGGGGATTTACGAGCAGTACTTC. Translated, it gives CASSRGQGIYEQYF.

The CDR3 DNA reads as TGTGCCAGCAGTTACCTGGACGGCTACGAGCAGTACTTC. As protein: CASSYLDGYEQYF. The chain is built from TRBV6-2 or TRBV6-3 and TRBJ2-7; D gene uncertain. V was shortened by 2 bases and J by 3 bases, with 8 bases between the two germline ends. The germline CDR1 and CDR2 sequences are MNHEY and SVGEGT. The CDR3 length is 13 residues.

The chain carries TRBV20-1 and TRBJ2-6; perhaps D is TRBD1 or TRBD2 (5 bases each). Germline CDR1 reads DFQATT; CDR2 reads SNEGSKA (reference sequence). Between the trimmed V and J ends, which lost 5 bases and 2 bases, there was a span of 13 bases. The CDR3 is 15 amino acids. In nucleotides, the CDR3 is TGCAGTGCTTCTAACCGGGGCGCTGGGGCCAACGTCCTGACTTTC. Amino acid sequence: CSASNRGAGANVLTF.

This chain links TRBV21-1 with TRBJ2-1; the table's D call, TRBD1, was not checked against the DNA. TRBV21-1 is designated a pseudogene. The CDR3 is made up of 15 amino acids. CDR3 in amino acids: CASRERTGGHNEQFF. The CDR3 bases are TGTGCCAGCAGAGAGAGGACAGGGGGACACAATGAGCAGTTCTTC.

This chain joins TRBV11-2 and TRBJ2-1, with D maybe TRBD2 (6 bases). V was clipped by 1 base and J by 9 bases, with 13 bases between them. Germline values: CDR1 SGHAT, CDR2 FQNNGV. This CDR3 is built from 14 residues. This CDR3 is CASSLVRRGSEQFF. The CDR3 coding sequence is TGTGCCAGCAGCTTAGTCAGGCGGGGTAGTGAGCAGTTCTTC.

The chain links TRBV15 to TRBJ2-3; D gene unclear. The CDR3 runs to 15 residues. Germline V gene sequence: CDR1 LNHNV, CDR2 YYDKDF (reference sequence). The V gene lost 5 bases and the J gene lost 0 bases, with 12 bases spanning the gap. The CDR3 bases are TGTGCCACCAGCGGGGTACGACTGAGCACAGATACGCAGTATTTT. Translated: CATSGVRLSTDTQYF.

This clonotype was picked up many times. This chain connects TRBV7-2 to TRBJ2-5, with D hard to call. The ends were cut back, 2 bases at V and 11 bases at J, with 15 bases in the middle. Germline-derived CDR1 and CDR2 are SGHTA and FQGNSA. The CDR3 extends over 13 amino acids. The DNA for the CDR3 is TGTGCCAGCAGCTTAAGGACCGAGACGAGGCAGTACTTC. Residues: CASSLRTETRQYF.

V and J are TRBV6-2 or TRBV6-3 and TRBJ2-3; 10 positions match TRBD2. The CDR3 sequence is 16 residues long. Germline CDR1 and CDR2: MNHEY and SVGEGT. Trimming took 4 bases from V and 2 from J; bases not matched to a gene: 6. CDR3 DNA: TGTGCCAGCAGTTCCCGGCTAGCGGGGGACACAGATACGCAGTATTTT. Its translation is CASSSRLAGDTDTQYF.

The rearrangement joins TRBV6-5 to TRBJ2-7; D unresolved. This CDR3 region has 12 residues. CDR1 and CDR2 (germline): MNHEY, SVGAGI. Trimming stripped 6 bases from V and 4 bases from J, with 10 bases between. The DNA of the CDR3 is TGTGCCAGCAGGCATATCGGGTACGAGCAGTACTTC. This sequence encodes CASRHIGYEQYF.

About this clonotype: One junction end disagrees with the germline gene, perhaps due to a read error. This chain's CDR3 is CASSLQLETYNEQFF. In nucleotides, the CDR3 is TGTGCTAGCAGCTTACAACTAGAGACCTACAATGAGCAGTTCTTC. The chain employs TRBV7-7 and TRBJ2-1; perhaps TRBD2 as D (5 bases). Germline V gives CDR1 SSHAT, CDR2 FNYEAQ (reference sequence). The CDR3 loop spans 15 amino acids.

This CDR3 reads CASSYAEQGSYEQYF. The CDR3 DNA reads TGTGCCAGCAGTTACGCGGAACAGGGGAGCTACGAGCAGTACTTC. The chain couples TRBV6-5 to TRBJ2-4; 7 bases align to TRBD1. The J call may be incorrect, as the DNA end agrees better with TRBJ2-7. The CDR3 has 15 residues. The V gene's germline CDR1 is MNHEY and CDR2 SVGAGI.

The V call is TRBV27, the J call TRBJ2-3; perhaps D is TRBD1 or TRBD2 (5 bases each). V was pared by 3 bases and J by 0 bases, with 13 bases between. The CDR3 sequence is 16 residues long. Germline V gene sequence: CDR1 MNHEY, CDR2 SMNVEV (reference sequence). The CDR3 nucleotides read TGTGCCAGCAGTTTTTTCCAGGGACCTAGCACAGATACGCAGTATTTT. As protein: CASSFFQGPSTDTQYF.

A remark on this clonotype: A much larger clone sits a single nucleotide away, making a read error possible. The CDR3 sequence is CASSRTSGRATDTQYF. The DNA for the CDR3 is TGTGCCAGCAGCCGGACTAGCGGGAGGGCCACAGATACGCAGTATTTT. V and J are TRBV7-2 and TRBJ2-3; 15 bases are a match to TRBD2. The CDR3 loop spans 16 amino acids. Germline-derived CDR1 and CDR2 are SGHTA and FQGNSA. V was clipped by 5 bases and J by 2 bases; unmatched bases: 2.

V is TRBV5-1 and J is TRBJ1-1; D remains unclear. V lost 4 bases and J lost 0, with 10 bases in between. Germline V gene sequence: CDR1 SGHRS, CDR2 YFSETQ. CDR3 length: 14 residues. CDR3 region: CASSHREVNTEAFF. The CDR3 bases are TGCGCCAGCAGCCACCGGGAGGTGAACACTGAAGCTTTCTTT.

Written as DNA, the CDR3 is TGTGCCAGCAGCCGTCGACTAGCGGGGCACGCAGATACGCAGTATTTT. As protein: CASSRRLAGHADTQYF. The rearrangement uses TRBV14 and TRBJ2-3; 11 bases are shared with TRBD2. The V gene end was trimmed by 4 bases and the J gene end by 4 bases; junction bases not matched to a gene: 7. CDR1 and CDR2 from the germline V gene are SGHDN and FVKESK. This CDR3 comprises 16 residues. Full variable domain (outside the CDR3, taken from reference TRBV14 and TRBJ2-3): EAGVTQFPSHSVIEKGQTVTLRCDPISGHDNLYWYRRVMGKEIKFLLHFVKESKQDESGMPNNRFLAERTGGTYSTLKVQPAELEDSGVYFCASSRRLAGHADTQYFGPGTRLTVL.

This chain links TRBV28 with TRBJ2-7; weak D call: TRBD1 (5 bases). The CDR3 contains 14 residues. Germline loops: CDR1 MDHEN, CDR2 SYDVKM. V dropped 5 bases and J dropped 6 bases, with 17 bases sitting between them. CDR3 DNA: TGTGCCAGCAGTGTTCTAGACAGACCGGGCGAGCAGTACTTC. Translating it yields CASSVLDRPGEQYF.

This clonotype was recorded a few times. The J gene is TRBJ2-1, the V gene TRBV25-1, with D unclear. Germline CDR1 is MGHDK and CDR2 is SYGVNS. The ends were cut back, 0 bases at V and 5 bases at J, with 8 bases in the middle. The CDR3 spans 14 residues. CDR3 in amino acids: CASSEYGVNNEQFF. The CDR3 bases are TGTGCCAGCAGTGAATATGGGGTAAACAATGAGCAGTTCTTC.

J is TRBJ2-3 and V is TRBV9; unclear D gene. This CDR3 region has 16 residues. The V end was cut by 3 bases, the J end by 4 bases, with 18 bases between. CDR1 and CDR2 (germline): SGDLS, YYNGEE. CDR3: CASSALVPPAADTQYF. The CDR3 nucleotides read TGTGCCAGCAGCGCCCTGGTCCCCCCCGCGGCAGATACGCAGTATTTT.

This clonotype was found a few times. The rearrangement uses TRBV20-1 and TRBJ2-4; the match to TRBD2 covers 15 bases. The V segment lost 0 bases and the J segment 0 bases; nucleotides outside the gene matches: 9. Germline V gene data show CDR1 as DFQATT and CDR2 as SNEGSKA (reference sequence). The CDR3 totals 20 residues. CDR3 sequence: CSARDNIGLAGGIAKNIQYF. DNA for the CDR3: TGCAGTGCTAGAGATAACATTGGACTAGCGGGAGGGATAGCCAAAAACATTCAGTACTTC.

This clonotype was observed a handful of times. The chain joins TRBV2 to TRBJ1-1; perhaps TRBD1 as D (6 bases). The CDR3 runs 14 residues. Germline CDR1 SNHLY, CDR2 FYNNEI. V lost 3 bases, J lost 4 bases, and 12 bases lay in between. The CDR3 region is CASSEVLGGTEAFF. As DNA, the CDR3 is TGTGCCAGCAGTGAGGTCCTAGGGGGCACTGAAGCTTTCTTT.

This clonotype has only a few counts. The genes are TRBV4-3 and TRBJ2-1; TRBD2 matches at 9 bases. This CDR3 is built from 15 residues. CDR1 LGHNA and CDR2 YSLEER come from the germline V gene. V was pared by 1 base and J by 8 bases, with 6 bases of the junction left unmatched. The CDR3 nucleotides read TGCGCCAGCAGCCAAGTGGTAATAGCGGGAGATGAGCAGTTCTTC. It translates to CASSQVVIAGDEQFF.

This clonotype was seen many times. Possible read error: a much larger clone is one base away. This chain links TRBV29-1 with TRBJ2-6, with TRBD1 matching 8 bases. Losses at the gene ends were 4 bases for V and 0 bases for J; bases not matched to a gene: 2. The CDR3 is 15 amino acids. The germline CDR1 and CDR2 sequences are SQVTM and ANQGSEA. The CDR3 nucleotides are TGCAGCGTTGTGGGGACAGGCTCTGGGGCCAACGTCCTGACTTTC. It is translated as CSVVGTGSGANVLTF.

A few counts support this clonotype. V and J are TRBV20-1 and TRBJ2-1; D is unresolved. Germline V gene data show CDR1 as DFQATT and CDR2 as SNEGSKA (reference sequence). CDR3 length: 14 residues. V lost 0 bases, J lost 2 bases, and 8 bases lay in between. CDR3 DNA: TGCAGTGCTAGAGAGGGCGGAACCTACAATGAGCAGTTCTTC. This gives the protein CSAREGGTYNEQFF.

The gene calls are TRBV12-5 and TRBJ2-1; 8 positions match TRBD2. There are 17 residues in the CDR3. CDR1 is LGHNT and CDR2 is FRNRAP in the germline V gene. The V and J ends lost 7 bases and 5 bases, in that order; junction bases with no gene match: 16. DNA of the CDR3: TGTGCTAGTGCCCGGGAGGGCCCCCCAGTTCGTCACAATGAGCAGTTCTTC. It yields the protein CASAREGPPVRHNEQFF. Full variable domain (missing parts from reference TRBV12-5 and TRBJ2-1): DARVTQTPRHKVTEMGQEVTMRCQPILGHNTVFWYRQTMMQGLELLAYFRNRAPLDDSGMPKDRFSAEMPDATLATLKIQPSEPRDSAVYFCASAREGPPVRHNEQFFGPGTRLTVL.

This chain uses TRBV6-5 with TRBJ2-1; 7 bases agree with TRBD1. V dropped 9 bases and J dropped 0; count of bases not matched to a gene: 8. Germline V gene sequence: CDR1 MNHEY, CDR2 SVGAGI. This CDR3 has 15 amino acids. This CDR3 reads CASLPQGSSYNEQFF. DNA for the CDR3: TGTGCCAGTCTACCACAGGGGAGCTCCTACAATGAGCAGTTCTTC.

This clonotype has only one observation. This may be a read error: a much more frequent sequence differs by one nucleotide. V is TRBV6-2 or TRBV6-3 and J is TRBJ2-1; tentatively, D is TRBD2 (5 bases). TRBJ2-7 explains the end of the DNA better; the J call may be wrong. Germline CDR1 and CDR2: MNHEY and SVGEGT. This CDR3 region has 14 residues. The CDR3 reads CASSFFGVVREQYF. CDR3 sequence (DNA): TGTGCCAGCAGTTTTTTCGGGGTGGTTCGCGAGCAGTACTTC.

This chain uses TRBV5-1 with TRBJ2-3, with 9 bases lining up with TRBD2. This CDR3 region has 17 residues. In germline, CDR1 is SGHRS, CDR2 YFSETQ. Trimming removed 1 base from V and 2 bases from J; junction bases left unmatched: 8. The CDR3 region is CASSLLGSSGNTDTQYF. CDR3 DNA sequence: TGCGCCAGCAGCTTGCTAGGGTCTAGCGGGAACACAGATACGCAGTATTTT.

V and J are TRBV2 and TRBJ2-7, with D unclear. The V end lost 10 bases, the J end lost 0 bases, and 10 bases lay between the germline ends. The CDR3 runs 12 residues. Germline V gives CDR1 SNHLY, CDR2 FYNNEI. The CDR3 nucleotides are TGTGCCATTCAGAACACCTCCTACGAGCAGTACTTC. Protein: CAIQNTSYEQYF.

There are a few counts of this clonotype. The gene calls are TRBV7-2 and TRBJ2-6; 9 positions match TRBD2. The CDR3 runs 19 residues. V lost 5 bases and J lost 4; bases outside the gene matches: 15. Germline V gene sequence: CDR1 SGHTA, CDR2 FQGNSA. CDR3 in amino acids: CASSIEPGLAASGANVLTF. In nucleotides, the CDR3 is TGTGCCAGCAGCATAGAGCCGGGACTAGCTGCCTCCGGGGCCAACGTCCTGACTTTC.

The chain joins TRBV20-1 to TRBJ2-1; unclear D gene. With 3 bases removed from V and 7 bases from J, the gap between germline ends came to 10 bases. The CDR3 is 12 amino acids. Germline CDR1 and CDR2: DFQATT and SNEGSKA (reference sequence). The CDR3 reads CSASRPLNEQFF. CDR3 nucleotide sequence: TGCAGTGCTAGCAGACCTCTTAATGAGCAGTTCTTC.

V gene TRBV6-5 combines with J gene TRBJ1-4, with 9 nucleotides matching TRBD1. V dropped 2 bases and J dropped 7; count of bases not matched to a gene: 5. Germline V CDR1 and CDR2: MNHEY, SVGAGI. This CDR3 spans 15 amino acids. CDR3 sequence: CASSYAGQGGEKLFF. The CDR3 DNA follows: TGTGCCAGCAGTTACGCGGGACAGGGAGGTGAAAAACTGTTTTTT.

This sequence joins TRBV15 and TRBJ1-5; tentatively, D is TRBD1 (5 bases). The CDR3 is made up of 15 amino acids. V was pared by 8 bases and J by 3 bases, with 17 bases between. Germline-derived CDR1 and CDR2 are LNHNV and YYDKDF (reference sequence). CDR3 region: CATGTHASVNQPQHF. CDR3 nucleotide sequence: TGTGCCACCGGGACCCATGCCTCTGTCAATCAGCCCCAGCATTTT.